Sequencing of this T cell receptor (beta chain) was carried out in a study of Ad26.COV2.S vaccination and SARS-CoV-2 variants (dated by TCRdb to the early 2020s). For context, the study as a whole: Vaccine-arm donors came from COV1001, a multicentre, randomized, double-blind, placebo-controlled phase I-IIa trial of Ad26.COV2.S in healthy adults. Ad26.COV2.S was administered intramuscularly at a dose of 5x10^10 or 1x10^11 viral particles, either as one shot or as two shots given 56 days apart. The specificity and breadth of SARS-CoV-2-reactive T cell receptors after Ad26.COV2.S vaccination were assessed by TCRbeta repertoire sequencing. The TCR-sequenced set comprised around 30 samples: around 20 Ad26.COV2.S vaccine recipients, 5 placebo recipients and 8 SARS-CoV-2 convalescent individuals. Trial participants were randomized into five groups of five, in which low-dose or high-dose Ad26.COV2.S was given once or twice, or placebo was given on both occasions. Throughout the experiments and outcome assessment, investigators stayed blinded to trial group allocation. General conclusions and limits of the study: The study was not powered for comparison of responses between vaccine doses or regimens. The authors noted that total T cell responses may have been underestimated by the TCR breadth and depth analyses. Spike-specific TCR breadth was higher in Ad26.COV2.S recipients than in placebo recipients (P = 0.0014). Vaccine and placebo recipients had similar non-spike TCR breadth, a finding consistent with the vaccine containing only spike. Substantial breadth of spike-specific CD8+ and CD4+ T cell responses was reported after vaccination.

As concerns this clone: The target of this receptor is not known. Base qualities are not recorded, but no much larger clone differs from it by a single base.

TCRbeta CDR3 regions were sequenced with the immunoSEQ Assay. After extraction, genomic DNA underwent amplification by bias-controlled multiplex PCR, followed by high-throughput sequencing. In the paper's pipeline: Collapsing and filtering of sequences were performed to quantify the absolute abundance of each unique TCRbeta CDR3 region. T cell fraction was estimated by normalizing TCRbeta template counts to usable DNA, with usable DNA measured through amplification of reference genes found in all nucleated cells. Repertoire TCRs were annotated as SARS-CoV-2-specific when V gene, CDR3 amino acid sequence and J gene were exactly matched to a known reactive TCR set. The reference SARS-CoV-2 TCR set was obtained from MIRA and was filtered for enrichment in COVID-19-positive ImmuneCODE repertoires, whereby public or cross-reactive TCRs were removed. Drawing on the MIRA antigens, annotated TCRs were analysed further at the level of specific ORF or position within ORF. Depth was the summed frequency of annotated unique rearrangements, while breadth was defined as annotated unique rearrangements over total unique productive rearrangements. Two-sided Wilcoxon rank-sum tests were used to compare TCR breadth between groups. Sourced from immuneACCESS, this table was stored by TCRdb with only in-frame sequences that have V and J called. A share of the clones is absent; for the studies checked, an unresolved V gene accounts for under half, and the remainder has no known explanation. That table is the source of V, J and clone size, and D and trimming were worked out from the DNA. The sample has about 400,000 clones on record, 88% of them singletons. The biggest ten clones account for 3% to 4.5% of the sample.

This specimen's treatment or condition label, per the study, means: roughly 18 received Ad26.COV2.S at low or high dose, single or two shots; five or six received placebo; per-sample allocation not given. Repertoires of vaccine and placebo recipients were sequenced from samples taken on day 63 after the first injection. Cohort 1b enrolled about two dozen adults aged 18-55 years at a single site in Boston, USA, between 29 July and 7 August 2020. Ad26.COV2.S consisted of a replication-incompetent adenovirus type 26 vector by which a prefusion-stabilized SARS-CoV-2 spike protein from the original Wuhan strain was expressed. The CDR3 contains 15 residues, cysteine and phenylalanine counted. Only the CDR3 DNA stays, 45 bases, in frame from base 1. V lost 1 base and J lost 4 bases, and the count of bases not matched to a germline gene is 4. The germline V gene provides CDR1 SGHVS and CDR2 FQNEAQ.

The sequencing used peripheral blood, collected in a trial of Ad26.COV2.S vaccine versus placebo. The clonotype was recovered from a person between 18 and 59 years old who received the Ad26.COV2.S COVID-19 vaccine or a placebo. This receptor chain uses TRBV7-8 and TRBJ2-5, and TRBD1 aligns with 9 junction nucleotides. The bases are TGTGCCAGCAGCTTAGTAGGACAGGGGAGAGAGACCCAGTACTTC. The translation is CASSLVGQGRETQYF.